This T cell receptor beta chain was recorded in a study of blood T cell repertoires in COVID-19. The table came from immunoSEQ multiplex PCR; TCRdb's copy has only in-frame clones and leaves some out. The sample consists of approximately 260,000 clones, roughly 83% of them appearing once. The CDR3 covers 13 residues. V shed 8 bases and J shed 4 bases, with 15 bases lying between them. CDR1 is SNHLY, CDR2 FYNNEI, per germline. The receptor was derived from a man in his fifties or sixties who had recovered from COVID-19. This chain connects TRBV2 to TRBJ2-7; TRBD1 is a possible D gene (5 bases). Input material: peripheral blood. The CDR3 bases are TGTGCCAGCCGCAGGGCAGTTGATTACGAGCAGTACTTC. Translated: CASRRAVDYEQYF.